Here is one TCR beta chain with its context. Its antigen remains unidentified. This sample was included in a study of shared clonotypes between healthy human individuals. Points from the study as a whole: Estimated clonotype richness was generally higher in naive than memory subsets.

Positively selected for CCR7, the CD45RO-negative cells used as naive CD8 cells excluded terminally differentiated effector memory CD45RA+ cells. The study enrolled healthy HIV-negative adults without recent acute infections or vaccinations as donors. Sequenced by immunoSEQ multiplex PCR; TCRdb stores in-frame clones only, minus some. The sample includes some 2 million clones, approximately 94% of them seen just once. V shed 1 base and J shed 5 bases, with 11 bases lying between them. The CDR3 runs 14 residues. CDR1 is SGHTA and CDR2 is FQGNSA in the germline V gene. The rearrangement joins TRBV7-2 to TRBJ2-5; D is ambiguous. This receptor was taken from a man younger than 30 in good health. Sequencing was carried out using naive CD8+ T cells sorted from blood. CDR3 DNA: TGTGCCAGCAGCTTAGGTCTCTGGTGGGAGACCCAGTACTTC. As protein: CASSLGLWWETQYF.